This T cell receptor (beta chain) was obtained from a study of identical twins. TCRdb reprocessed the 5' RACE reads with MiXCR, giving one entry per CDR3 protein. The sample has approximately 190,000 distinct CDR3 sequences; 15% to 20% are singletons. V dropped 4 bases and J dropped 1; count of bases not matched to a gene: 18. This CDR3 contains 19 residues. CDR1 and CDR2 from the germline V gene are SNHLY and FYNNEI. These data are also associated with another study on T cells expressing NK-cell markers.

Sequencing was carried out using CD8+ T cells sorted from blood. This receptor was taken from a woman aged 18 to 35 in good health. The chain has TRBV2 and TRBJ1-2, with 7 positions matching TRBD1. The CDR3 spells CASSVTRGETGMSNYGYTF. As DNA, the CDR3 is TGTGCCAGCAGTGTCACCAGGGGGGAGACAGGGATGAGTAACTATGGCTACACCTTC.